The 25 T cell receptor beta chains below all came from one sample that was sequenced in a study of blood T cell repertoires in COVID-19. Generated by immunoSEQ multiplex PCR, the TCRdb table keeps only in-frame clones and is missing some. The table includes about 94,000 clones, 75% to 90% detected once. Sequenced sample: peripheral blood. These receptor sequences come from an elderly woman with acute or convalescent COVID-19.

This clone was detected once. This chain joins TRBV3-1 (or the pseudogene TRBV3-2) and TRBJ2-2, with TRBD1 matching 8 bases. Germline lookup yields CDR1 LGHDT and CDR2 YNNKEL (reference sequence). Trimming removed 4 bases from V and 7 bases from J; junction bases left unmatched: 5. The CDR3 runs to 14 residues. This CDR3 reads CASSPYRGFGELFF. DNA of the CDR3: TGTGCCAGCAGCCCTTACAGGGGGTTCGGGGAGCTGTTTTTT.

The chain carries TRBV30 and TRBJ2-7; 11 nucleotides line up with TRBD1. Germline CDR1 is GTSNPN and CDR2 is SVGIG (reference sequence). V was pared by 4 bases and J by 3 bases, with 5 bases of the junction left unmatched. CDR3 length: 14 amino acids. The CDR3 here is CAWKSGTGGYEQYF. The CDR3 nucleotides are TGTGCCTGGAAAAGCGGGACAGGGGGCTACGAGCAGTACTTC.

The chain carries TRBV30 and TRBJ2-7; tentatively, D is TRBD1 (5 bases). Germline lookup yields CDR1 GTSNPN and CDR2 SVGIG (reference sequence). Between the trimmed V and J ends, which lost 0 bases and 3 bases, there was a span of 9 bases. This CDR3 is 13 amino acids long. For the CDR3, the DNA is TGTGCCTGGAGTGTTACCAGGGTCTACGAGCAGTACTTC. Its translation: CAWSVTRVYEQYF.

CDR3 sequence: CASSLARVMNTEAFF. Here the CDR3 DNA reads TGTGCCAGCAGCTTAGCCCGGGTAATGAACACTGAAGCTTTCTTT. The chain recombines TRBV7-9 with TRBJ1-1; D ambiguous. The CDR3 covers 15 residues. V lost 0 bases to trimming and J lost 0 bases, with 8 bases between them. From germline, CDR1 is SEHNR and CDR2 FQNEAQ (reference sequence).

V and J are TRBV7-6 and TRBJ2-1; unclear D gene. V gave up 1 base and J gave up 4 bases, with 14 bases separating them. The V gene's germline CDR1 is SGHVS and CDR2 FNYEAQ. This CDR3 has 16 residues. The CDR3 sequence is CASSLEQLLGYNEQFF. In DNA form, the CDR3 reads TGTGCCAGCAGCTTAGAACAGTTATTGGGTTACAATGAGCAGTTCTTC. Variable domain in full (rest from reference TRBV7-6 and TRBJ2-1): GAGVSQSPRYKVTKRGQDVALRCDPISGHVSLYWYRQALGQGPEFLTYFNYEAQQDKSGLPNDRFSAERPEGSISTLTIQRTEQRDSAMYRCASSLEQLLGYNEQFFGPGTRLTVL.

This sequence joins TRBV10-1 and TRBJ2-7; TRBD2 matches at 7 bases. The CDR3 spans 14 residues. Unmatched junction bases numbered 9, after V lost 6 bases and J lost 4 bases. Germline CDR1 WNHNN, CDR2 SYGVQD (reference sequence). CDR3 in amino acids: CASRSRRECYEQYF. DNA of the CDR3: TGCGCCAGCAGAAGCAGGCGGGAGTGTTACGAGCAGTACTTC.

The CDR3 DNA sequence: TGTGCCAGCAGGCGAGAGTTAGGAAACACCATATATTTT. This sequence encodes CASRRELGNTIYF. V gene TRBV6-5 combines with J gene TRBJ1-3; D not certain. CDR3 length: 13 amino acids. V was clipped by 6 bases and J by 4 bases, with 10 bases between them. The germline CDR1 and CDR2 sequences are MNHEY and SVGAGI.

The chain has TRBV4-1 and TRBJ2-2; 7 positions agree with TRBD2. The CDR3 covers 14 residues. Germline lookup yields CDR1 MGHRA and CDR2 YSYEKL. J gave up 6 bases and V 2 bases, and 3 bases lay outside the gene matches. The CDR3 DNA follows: TGCGCCAGCAGCCAAAGTGGGGGGGCCGGGGAGCTGTTTTTT. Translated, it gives CASSQSGGAGELFF.

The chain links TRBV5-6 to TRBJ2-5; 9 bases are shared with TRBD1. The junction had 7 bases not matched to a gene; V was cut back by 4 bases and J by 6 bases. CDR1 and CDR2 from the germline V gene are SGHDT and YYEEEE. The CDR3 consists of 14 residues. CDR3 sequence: CASSTPQGAQTQYF. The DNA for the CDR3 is TGTGCCAGCAGCACCCCACAGGGGGCACAGACCCAGTACTTC.

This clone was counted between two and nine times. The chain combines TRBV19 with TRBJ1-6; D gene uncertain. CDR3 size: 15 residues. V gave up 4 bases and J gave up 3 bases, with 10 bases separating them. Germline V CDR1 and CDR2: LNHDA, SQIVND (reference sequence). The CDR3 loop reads CASSRAGNYNSPLHF. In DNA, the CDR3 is TGTGCCAGTAGTAGGGCAGGAAACTATAATTCACCCCTCCACTTT. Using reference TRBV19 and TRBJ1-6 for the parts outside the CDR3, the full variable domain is DGGITQSPKYLFRKEGQNVTLSCEQNLNHDAMYWYRQDPGQGLRLIYYSQIVNDFQKGDIAEGYSVSREKKESFPLTVTSAQKNPTAFYLCASSRAGNYNSPLHFGNGTRLTVT.

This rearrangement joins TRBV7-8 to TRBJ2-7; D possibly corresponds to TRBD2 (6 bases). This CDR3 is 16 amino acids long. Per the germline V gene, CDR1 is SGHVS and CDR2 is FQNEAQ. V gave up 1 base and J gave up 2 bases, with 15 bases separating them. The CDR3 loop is CASSLERGRITYEQYF. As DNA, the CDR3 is TGTGCCAGCAGCTTAGAACGGGGGAGGATTACCTACGAGCAGTACTTC.

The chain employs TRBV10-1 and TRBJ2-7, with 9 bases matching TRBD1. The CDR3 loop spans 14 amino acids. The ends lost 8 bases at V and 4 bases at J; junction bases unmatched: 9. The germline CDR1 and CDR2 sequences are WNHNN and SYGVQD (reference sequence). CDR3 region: CASAVDRGRYEQYF. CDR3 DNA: TGCGCCAGCGCGGTGGACAGGGGTCGGTACGAGCAGTACTTC.

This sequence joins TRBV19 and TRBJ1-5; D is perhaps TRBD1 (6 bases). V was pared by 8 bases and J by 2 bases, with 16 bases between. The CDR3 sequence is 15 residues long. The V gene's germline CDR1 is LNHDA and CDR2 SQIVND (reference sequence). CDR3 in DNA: TGTGCCAGTTTCGACCAGGGGCTAGGCAATCAGCCCCAGCATTTT. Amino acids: CASFDQGLGNQPQHF.

The CDR3 sequence is CASSLYRADRPQHF. The CDR3 DNA follows: TGTGCCAGCAGCTTGTACAGGGCGGATCGGCCCCAGCATTTT. V gene TRBV5-5 combines with J gene TRBJ1-5, with D possibly matching TRBD1 (6 bases). Germline V gene data show CDR1 as SGHKS and CDR2 as YYEKEE (reference sequence). Trimming shortened V by 1 base and J by 9 bases, and 14 bases separated the two germline ends. This CDR3 comprises 14 residues. Complete variable domain (other parts from reference TRBV5-5 and TRBJ1-5): DAGVTQSPTHLIKTRGQQVTLRCSPISGHKSVSWYQQVLGQGPQFIFQYYEKEERGRGNFPDRFSARQFPNYSSELNVNALLLGDSALYLCASSLYRADRPQHFGDGTRLSIL.

In nucleotides, the CDR3 is TGTGCCAGCAATCGGGGACAGAGCAATCAGCCCCAGCATTTT. It translates to CASNRGQSNQPQHF. The chain links TRBV6-5 to TRBJ1-5, with 7 bases lining up with TRBD1. The CDR3 runs 14 residues. V lost 7 bases and J lost 1; bases outside the gene matches: 4. The germline V gene encodes CDR1 MNHEY and CDR2 SVGAGI.

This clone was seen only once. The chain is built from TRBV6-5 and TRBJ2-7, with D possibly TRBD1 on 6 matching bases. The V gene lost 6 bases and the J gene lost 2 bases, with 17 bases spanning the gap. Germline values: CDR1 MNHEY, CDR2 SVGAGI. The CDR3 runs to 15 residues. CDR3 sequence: CASRPMGAPTYEQYF. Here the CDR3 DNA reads TGTGCCAGCAGGCCAATGGGGGCGCCTACCTACGAGCAGTACTTC.

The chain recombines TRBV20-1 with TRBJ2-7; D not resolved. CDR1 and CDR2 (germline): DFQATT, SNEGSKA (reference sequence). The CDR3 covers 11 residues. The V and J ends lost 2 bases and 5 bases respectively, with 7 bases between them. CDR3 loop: CSARLVNEQYF. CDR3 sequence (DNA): TGCAGTGCTAGACTAGTGAACGAGCAGTACTTC.

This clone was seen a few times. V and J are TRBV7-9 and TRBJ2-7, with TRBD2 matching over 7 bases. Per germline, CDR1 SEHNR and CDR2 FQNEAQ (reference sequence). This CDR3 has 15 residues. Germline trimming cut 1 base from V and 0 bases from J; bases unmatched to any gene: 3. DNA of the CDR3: TGTGCCAGCAGCTTAGTGGCTAGCGGCTCCTACGAGCAGTACTTC. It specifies CASSLVASGSYEQYF.

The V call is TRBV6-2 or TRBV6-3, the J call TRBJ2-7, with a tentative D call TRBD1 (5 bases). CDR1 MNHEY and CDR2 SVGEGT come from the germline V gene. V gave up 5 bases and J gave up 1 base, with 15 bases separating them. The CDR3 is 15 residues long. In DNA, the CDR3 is TGTGCCAGCAGTAAAACAGGACGGAATTCCTACGAGCAGTACTTC. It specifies CASSKTGRNSYEQYF.

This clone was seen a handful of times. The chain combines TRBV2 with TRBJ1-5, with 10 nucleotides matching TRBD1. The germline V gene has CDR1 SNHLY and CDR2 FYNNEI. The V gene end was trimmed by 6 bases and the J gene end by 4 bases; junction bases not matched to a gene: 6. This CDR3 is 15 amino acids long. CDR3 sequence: CASRSGQGGNQPQHF. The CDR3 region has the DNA TGTGCCAGCAGAAGCGGACAGGGGGGGAATCAGCCCCAGCATTTT.

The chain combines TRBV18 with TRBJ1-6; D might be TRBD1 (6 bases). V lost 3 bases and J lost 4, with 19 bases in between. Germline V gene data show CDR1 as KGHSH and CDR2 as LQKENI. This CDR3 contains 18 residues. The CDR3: CASSPVGHLGGYNSPLHF. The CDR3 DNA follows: TGTGCCAGCTCACCCGTGGGACATCTTGGGGGTTATAATTCACCCCTCCACTTT.

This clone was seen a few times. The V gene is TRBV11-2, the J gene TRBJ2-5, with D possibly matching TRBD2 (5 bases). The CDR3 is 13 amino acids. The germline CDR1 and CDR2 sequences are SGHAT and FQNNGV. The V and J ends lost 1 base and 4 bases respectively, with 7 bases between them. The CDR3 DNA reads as TGTGCCAGCAGCTTAGTAGGGAGAGAGACCCAGTACTTC. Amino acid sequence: CASSLVGRETQYF.

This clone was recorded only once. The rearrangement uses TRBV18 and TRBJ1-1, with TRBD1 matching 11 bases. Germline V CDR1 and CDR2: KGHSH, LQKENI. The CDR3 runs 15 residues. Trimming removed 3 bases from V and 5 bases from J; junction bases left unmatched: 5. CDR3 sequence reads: CASSPWTGGETEAFF. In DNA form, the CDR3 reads TGTGCCAGCTCACCTTGGACAGGGGGCGAAACTGAAGCTTTCTTT.

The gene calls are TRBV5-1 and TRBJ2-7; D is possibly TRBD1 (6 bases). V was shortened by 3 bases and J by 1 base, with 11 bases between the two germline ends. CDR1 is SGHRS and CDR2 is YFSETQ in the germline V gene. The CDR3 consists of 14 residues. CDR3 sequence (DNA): TGCGCCAGCAGCTCCTCTGGACAGTCCTACGAGCAGTACTTC. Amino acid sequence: CASSSSGQSYEQYF.

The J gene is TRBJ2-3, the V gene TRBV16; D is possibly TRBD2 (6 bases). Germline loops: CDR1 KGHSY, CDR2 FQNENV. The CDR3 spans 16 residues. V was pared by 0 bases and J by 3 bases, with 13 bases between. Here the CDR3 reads CASSQSGGTGTDTQYF. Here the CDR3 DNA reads TGTGCCAGCAGCCAATCGGGGGGAACAGGTACAGATACGCAGTATTTT.